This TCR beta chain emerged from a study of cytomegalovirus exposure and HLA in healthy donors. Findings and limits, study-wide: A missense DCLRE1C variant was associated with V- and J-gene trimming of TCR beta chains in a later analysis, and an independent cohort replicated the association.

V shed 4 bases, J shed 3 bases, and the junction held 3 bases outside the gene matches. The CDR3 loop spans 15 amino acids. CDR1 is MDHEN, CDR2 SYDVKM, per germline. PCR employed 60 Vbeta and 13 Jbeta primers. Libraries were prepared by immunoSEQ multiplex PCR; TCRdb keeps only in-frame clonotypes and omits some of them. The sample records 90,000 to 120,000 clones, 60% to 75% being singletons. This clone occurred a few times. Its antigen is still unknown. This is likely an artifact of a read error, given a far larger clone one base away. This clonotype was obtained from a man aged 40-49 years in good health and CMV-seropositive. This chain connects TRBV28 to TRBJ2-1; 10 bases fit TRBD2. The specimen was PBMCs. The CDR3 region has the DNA TGTGCCAGCAGTTACTCTAGCGGGAGCTACAATGAGCAGTTCTTC. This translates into CASSYSSGSYNEQFF.